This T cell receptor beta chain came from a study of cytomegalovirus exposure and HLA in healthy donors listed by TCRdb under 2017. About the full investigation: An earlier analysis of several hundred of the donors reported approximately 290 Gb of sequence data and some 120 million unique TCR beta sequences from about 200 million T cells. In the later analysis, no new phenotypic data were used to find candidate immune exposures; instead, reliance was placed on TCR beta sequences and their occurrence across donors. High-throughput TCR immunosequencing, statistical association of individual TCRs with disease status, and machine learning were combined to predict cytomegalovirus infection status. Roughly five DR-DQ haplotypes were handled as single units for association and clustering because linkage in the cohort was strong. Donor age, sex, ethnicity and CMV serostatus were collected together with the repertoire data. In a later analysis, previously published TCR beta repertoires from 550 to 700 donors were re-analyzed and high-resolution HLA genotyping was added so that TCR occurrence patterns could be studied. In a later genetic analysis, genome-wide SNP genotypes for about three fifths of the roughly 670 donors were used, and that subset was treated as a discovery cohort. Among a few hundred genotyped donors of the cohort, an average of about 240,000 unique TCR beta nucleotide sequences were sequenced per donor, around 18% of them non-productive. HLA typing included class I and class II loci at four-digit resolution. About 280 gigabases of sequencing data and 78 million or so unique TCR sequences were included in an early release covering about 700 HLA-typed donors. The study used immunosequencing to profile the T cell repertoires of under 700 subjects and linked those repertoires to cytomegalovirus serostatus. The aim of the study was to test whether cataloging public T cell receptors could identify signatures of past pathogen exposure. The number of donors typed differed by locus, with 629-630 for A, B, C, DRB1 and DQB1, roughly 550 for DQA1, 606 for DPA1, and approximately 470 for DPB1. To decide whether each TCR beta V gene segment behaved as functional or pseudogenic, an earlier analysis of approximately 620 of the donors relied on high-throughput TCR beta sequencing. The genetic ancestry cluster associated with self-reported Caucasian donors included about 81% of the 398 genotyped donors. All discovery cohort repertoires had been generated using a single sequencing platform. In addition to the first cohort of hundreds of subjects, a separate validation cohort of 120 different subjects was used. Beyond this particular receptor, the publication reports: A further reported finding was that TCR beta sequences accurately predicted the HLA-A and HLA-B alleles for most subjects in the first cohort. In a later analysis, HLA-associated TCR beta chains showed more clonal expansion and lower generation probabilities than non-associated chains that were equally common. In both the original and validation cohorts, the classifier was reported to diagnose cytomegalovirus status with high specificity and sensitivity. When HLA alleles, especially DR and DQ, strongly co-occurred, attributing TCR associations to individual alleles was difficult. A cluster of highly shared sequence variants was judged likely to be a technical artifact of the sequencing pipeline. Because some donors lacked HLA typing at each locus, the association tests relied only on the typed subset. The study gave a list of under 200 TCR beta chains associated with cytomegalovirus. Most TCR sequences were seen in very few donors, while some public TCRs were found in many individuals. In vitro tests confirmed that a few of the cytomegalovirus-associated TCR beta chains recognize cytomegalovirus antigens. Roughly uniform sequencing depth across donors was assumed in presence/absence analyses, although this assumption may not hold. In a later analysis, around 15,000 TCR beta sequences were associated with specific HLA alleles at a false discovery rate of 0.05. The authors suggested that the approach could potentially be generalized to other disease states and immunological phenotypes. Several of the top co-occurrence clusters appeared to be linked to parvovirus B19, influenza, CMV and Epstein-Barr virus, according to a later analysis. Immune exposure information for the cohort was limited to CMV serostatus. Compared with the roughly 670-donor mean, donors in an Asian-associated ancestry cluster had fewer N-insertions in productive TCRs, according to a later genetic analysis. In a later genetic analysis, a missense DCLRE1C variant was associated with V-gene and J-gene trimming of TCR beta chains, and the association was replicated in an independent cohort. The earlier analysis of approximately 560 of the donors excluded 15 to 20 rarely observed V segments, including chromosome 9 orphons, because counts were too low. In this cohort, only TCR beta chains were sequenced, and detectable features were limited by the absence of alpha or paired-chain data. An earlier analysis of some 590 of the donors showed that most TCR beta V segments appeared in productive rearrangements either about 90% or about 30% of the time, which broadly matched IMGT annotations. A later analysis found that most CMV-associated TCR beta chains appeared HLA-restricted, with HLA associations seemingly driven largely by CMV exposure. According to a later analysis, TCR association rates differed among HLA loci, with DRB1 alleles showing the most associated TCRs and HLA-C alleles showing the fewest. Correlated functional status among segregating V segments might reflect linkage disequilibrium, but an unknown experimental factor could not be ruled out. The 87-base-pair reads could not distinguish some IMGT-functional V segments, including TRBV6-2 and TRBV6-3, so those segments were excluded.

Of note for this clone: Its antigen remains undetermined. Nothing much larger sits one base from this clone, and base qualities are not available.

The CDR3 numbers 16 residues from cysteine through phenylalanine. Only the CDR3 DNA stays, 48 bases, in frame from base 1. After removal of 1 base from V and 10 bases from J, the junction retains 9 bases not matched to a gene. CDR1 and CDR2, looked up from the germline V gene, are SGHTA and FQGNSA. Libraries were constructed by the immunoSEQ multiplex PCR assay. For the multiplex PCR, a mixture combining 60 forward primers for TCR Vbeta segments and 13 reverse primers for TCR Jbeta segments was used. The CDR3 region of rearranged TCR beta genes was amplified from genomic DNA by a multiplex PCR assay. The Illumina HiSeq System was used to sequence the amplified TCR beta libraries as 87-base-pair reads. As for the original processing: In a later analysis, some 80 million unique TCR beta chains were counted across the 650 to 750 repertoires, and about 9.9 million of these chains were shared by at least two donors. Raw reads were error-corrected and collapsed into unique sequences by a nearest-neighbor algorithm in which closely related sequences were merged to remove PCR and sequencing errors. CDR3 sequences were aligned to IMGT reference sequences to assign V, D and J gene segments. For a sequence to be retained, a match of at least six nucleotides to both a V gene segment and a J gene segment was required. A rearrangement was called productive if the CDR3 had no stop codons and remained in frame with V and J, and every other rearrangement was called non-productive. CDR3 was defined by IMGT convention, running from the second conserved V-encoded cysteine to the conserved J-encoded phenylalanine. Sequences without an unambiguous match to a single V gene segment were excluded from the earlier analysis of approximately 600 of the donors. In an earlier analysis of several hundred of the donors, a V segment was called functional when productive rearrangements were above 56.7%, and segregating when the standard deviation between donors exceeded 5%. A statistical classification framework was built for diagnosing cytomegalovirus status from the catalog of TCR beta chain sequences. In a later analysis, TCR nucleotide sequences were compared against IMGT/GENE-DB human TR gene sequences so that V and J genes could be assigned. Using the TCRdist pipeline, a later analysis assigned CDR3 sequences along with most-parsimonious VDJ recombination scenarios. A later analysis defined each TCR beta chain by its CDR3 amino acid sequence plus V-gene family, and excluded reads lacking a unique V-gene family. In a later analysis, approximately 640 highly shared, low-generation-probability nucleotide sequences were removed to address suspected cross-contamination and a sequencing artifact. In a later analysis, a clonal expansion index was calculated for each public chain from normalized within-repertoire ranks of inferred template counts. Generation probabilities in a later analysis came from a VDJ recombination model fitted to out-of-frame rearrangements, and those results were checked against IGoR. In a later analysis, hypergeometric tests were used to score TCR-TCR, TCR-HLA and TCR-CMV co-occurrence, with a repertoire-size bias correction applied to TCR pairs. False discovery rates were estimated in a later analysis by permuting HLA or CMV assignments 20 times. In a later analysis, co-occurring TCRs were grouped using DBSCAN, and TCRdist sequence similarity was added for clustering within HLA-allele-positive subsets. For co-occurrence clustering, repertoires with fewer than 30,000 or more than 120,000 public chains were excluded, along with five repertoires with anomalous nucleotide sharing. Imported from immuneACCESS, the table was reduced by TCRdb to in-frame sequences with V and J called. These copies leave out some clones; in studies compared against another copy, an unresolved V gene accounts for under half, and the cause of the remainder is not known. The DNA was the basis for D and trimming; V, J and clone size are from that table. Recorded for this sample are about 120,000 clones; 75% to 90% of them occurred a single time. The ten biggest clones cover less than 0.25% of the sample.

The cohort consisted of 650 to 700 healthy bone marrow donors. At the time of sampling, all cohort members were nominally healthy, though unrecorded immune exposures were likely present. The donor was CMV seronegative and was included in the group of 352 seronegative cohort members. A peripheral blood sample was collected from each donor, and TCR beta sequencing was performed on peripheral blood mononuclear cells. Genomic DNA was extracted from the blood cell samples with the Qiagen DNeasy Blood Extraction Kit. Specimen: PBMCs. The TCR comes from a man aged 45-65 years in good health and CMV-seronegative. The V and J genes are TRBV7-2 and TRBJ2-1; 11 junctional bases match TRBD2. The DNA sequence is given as TGTGCCAGCAGCTTAGTGCGGGGGCTAGCGGGGGGCGAGCAGTTCTTC. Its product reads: CASSLVRGLAGGEQFF.